This T cell receptor (beta chain) was sequenced for a study of control samples from healthy donors and cancer patients. This CDR3 spans 15 amino acids. The V gene's germline CDR1 is SGHAT and CDR2 FQNNGV. V lost 5 bases to trimming and J lost 7 bases, with 15 bases between them. Sequencing used immunoSEQ multiplex PCR; TCRdb keeps in-frame clones, though not all of them. The sample lists tens of thousands of clones, over 80% occurring once. The material sequenced was blood. This rearrangement joins TRBV11-2 to TRBJ2-6, with D possibly TRBD1 on 6 matching bases. The sequence derives from a man in his 60s in good health. CDR3 sequence reads: CASSPQVGAANVLTF. In DNA form, the CDR3 reads TGTGCCAGCAGCCCTCAGGTGGGGGCCGCCAACGTCCTGACTTTC.